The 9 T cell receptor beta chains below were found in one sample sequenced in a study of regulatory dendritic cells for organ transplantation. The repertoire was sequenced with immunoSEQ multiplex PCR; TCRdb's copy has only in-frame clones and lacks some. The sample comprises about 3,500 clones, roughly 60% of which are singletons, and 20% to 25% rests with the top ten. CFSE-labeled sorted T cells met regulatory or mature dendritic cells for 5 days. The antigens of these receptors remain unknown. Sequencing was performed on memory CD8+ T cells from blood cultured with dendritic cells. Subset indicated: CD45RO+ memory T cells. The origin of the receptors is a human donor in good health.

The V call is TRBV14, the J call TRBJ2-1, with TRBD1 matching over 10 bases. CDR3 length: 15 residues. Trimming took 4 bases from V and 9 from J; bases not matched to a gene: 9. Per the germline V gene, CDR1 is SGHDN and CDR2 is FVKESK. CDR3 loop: CASSPFVGQGSEQFF. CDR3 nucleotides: TGTGCCAGCAGCCCATTCGTGGGACAGGGGTCTGAGCAGTTCTTC.

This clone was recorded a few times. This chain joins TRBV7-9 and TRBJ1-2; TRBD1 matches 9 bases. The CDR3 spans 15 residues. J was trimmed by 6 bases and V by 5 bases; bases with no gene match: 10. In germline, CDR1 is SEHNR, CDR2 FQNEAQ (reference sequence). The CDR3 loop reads CASSIQGARSDGYTF. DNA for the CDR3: TGTGCCAGCAGCATACAGGGGGCGCGTTCGGATGGCTACACCTTC.

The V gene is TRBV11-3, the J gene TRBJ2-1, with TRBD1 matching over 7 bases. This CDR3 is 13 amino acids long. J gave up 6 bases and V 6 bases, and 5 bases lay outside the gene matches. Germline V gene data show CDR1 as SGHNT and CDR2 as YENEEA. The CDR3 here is CASRSRDSNEQFF. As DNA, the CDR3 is TGTGCCAGCAGATCCCGGGACAGCAATGAGCAGTTCTTC. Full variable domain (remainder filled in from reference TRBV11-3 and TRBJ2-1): EAGVVQSPRYKIIEKKQPVAFWCNPISGHNTLYWYLQNLGQGPELLIRYENEEAVDDSQLPKDRFSAERLKGVDSTLKIQPAELGDSAVYLCASRSRDSNEQFFGPGTRLTVL.

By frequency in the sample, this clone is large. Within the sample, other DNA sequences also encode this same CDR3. The CDR3 nucleotides read TGTGCCAGCAGCTTAACGCCGGGGACCGGGGAGCTGTTTTTT. It translates to CASSLTPGTGELFF. This chain connects TRBV7-9 to TRBJ2-2, with a tentative D call TRBD2 (5 bases). The germline V gene encodes CDR1 SEHNR and CDR2 FQNEAQ (reference sequence). This CDR3 spans 14 amino acids. The V and J ends lost 2 bases and 5 bases respectively, with 9 bases between them.

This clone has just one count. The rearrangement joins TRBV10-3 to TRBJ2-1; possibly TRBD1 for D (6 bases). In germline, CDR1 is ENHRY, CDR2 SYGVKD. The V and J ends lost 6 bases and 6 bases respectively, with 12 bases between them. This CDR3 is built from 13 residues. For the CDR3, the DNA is TGTGCCATCAGGGACAGTTCTGGCAATGAGCAGTTCTTC. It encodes CAIRDSSGNEQFF.

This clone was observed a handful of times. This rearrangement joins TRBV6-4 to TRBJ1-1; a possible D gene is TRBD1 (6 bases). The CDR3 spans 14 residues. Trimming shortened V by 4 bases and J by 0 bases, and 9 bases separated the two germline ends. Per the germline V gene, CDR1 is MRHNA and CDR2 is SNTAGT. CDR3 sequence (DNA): TGTGCCAGCAGTGCCGGGGACATGAACACTGAAGCTTTCTTT. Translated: CASSAGDMNTEAFF.

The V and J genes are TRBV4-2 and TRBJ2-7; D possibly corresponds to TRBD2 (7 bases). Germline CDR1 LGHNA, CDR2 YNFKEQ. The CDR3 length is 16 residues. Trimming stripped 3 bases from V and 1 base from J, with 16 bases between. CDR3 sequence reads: CASSQREGEGSYEQYF. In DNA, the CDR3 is TGTGCCAGCAGCCAGAGGGAGGGGGAGGGGTCCTACGAGCAGTACTTC.

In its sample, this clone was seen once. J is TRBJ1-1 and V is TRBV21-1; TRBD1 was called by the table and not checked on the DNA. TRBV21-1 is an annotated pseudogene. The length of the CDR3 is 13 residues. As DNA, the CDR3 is TGTGCCGGTAGGACAGGGTGGGACACTGAAGCTTTCTTT. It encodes CAGRTGWDTEAFF.

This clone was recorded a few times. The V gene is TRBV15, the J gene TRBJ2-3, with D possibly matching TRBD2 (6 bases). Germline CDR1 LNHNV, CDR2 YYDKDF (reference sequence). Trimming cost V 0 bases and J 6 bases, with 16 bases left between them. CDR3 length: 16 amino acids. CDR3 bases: TGTGCCACCAGCAGAGATAGGACGGTTGGGGGGGATACGCAGTATTTT. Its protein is CATSRDRTVGGDTQYF.